This T cell receptor beta chain was sequenced during a study of blood T cell repertoires in COVID-19. Study-level information: The United States, Italy and Spain supplied acute and convalescent COVID-19 samples. T cells, B-cell-depleted T cells, or PBMCs provided the cDNA or gDNA that served as material.

Sequencing used immunoSEQ multiplex PCR; TCRdb keeps in-frame clones, though not all of them. This sample has roughly 180,000 clones, with 86% found just once. Sequencing was done on a sample of peripheral blood. The sequence was collected from a man between 18 and 35 years old with acute or convalescent COVID-19.

CDR3 protein: CASSPREDSYGYTF. DNA for the CDR3: TGTGCCAGCAGCCCCCGGGAGGACTCCTATGGCTACACCTTC. The chain carries TRBV7-6 and TRBJ1-2; D ambiguous. Trimming stripped 5 bases from V and 4 bases from J, with 14 bases between. This CDR3 region has 14 residues. Per germline, CDR1 SGHVS and CDR2 FNYEAQ.